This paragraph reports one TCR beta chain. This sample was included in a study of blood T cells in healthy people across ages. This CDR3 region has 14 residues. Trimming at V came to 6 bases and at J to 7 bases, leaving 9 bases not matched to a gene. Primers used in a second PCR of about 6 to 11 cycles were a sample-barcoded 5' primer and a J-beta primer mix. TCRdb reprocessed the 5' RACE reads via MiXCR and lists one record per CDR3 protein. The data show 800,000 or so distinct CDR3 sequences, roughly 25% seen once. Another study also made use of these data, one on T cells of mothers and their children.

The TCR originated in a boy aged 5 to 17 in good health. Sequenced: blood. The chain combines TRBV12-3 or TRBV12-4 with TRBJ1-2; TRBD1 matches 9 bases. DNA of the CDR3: TGTGCCAGCAGACGTGGACAGGGGCTAGGTGGCTACACCTTC. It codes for CASRRGQGLGGYTF.